These T cell receptor beta chains were read from a single sample in a study of cytomegalovirus exposure and HLA in healthy donors. Sequencing used immunoSEQ multiplex PCR; TCRdb keeps in-frame clones, though not all of them. The sample includes nearly 110,000 clones, around 82% of them seen just once. Specimen: PBMCs. These receptors were taken from a man aged 45-60 years in good health and CMV-seronegative. Both conserved end residues are part of each CDR3. Fields, in order: D gene, V gene, J gene, clone size, CDR3 DNA, CDR3 protein. The D gene is left open where the match is weak. Expanded clones get a size class; other rows say once, few or many, or leave the size out.

TRBD1	TRBV6-5	TRBJ1-2	.	TGTGCCAGCAGTCCAGGGGGCTGGGGCTACACCTTC	CASSPGGWGYTF
TRBD2	TRBV10-1	TRBJ2-7	.	TGCGCCAGCAGTGATCGGGCTAGCGGGGGGCCCCCCTACGAGCAGTACTTC	CASSDRASGGPPYEQYF
TRBD1	TRBV10-1	TRBJ1-1	few	TGCGCCAGCAGTGAAGGGACAGGGATCACTGAAGCTTTCTTT	CASSEGTGITEAFF
.	TRBV11-3	TRBJ2-7	.	TGTGCCAGCAGCTTAGGAGGGGGACAAGGAATCTACGAGCAGTACTTC	CASSLGGGQGIYEQYF
TRBD2	TRBV7-6	TRBJ2-5	once	TGTGCCAGCAGCTTCCAACTAGCGGGGGGGCGAGAGACCCAGTACTTC	CASSFQLAGGRETQYF
TRBD1	TRBV27	TRBJ1-1	once	TGTGCCAGCAGTTCCGGACAGGCCAACACTGAAGCTTTCTTT	CASSSGQANTEAFF
.	TRBV7-2	TRBJ1-3	.	TGTGCCAGCAGCTTAACGGTGAGCTCTGGAAACACCATATATTTT	CASSLTVSSGNTIYF
.	TRBV6-5	TRBJ2-1	few	TGTGCCAGCAGTTACCTCCAACAGGGACGGCAGTTCTTC	CASSYLQQGRQFF
TRBD2	TRBV30	TRBJ2-1	.	TGTGCCTGGAGTCAGCCAGCGGGGGTCTATGAGCAGTTCTTC	CAWSQPAGVYEQFF
TRBD1	TRBV27	TRBJ1-2	.	TGTGCCAGCAGTTTAAGTCCAAGACAGGGCGATGGCTACACCTTC	CASSLSPRQGDGYTF
.	TRBV5-4	TRBJ1-1	few	TGTGCCAGCAGTCCCGACTTGAACACTGAAGCTTTCTTT	CASSPDLNTEAFF
TRBD2	TRBV5-1	TRBJ2-1	.	TGCGCCAGCGGGGGACTAGCGGGGTTTGAGCAGTTCTTC	CASGGLAGFEQFF
.	TRBV21-1	TRBJ1-2	.	TGTGCCAGCAGCATAGGGACAGGGTTTATCGGCTACACCTTC	CASSIGTGFIGYTF
TRBD2	TRBV28	TRBJ2-5	.	TGTGCCAGCAGTTCAGGGACTAGCGGGGGCTTGGCCCAGTACTTC	CASSSGTSGGLAQYF
.	TRBV5-8	TRBJ2-3	.	TGTGCCAGCAGCCCCCCGGCGGGGACCCCAGGCGGGACGCAGTATTTT	CASSPPAGTPGGTQYF
.	TRBV5-4	TRBJ1-2	.	TGTGCCAGCAGCCCGGGATACGGCTACACCTTC	CASSPGYGYTF
TRBD1	TRBV5-1	TRBJ1-1	.	TGCGCCAGCAGCTGGGGGACAGGGCTGTCTGAAGCTTTCTTT	CASSWGTGLSEAFF
.	TRBV25-1	TRBJ1-5	.	TGTGCCAGCAGTCCGGGACTCGGAATCGATCAGCCCCAGCATTTT	CASSPGLGIDQPQHF
.	TRBV14	TRBJ2-5	.	TGTGCCAGCAGCCAAGCCTCCGGCCAGTACTTC	CASSQASGQYF
.	TRBV28	TRBJ2-2	.	TGTGCCAGCAGCAAAAGGGGGAACACCGGGGAGCTGTTTTTT	CASSKRGNTGELFF
.	TRBV7-2	TRBJ2-5	.	TGTGCCAGCAGCTTAGATCCCGGGAACCAAGAGACCCAGTACTTC	CASSLDPGNQETQYF
.	TRBV5-1	TRBJ1-1	.	TGCGCCAGCAGCGAGGGACAGAACACTGAAGCTTTCTTT	CASSEGQNTEAFF
TRBD1	TRBV18	TRBJ1-2	few	TGTGCCAGCTCACCGACAGGGGGCGCGGATGGCTACACCTTC	CASSPTGGADGYTF
TRBD2	TRBV4-1	TRBJ2-1	.	TGCGCCAGCAATTCCGGGACTAGGCATGAGCAGTTCTTC	CASNSGTRHEQFF
.	TRBV6-6	TRBJ1-2	few	TGTGCCAGCAGTTACTCGATCCGCCGGGGGGGCTATGGCTACACCTTC	CASSYSIRRGGYGYTF
.	TRBV7-9	TRBJ1-2	.	TGTGCCAGCAGCCCGGTGACTTTTAACTATGGCTACACCTTC	CASSPVTFNYGYTF
TRBD2	TRBV7-9	TRBJ2-2	.	TGTGCCAGCAGCTTCACCCCCCGGGGCGGGGGCGGGGAGCTGTTTTTT	CASSFTPRGGGGELFF
TRBD2	TRBV5-1	TRBJ2-5	once	TGCGCCAGCGCGGGACTAGGGGGGCAAGAGACCCAGTACTTC	CASAGLGGQETQYF
TRBD1	TRBV6-4	TRBJ1-2	.	TGTGCCAGCAGTGAAACCGGACAGGTAAACAATGGCTACACCTTC	CASSETGQVNNGYTF
.	TRBV7-2	TRBJ2-1	.	TGTGCCAGCAGCTTGGGACCAGGGGCGTCCTACAATGAGCAGTTCTTC	CASSLGPGASYNEQFF
.	TRBV18	TRBJ1-4	.	TGTGCCAGCTCACCACCGAAGACAGCTAATAATGAAAAACTGTTTTTT	CASSPPKTANNEKLFF
.	TRBV4-2	TRBJ2-3	.	TGTGCCAGCAGCCAAGGGCTTACTCGTCGGGGGTCCACAGATACGCAGTATTTT	CASSQGLTRRGSTDTQYF
TRBD1	TRBV19	TRBJ2-5	.	TGTGCCAGTAGTACCCTTCACAGGGGGAGGCAAGAGACCCAGTACTTC	CASSTLHRGRQETQYF
.	TRBV5-8	TRBJ2-7	.	TGTGCCAGCAGCTTGACAAACACCTACGAGCAGTACTTC	CASSLTNTYEQYF
.	TRBV2	TRBJ1-2	few	TGTGCCAGCAGTGGGAGTCCCTCCAGCGGCTACACCTTC	CASSGSPSSGYTF
TRBD1	TRBV5-1	TRBJ1-2	few	TGCGCCAGCACCTGGGACAGCCTCAACTATGGCTACACCTTC	CASTWDSLNYGYTF
.	TRBV10-3	TRBJ1-1	once	TGTGCCATCAGTGAGTCGGGAGGGATGGACACTGAAGCTTTCTTT	CAISESGGMDTEAFF
.	TRBV11-3	TRBJ1-1	.	TGTGCCAGCAGCTTAAGGAGGGATGGTACTGAAGCTTTCTTT	CASSLRRDGTEAFF
.	TRBV5-8	TRBJ2-2	.	TGTGCCAGCAGCTTGGCCTCTCCGGACTTATCGTTGGGGGAGCTGTTTTTT	CASSLASPDLSLGELFF
TRBD1	TRBV6-6	TRBJ1-1	.	TGTGCCAACAGTACCGGGACAGGGGGCCGGGGAGCTTTCTTT	CANSTGTGGRGAFF
.	TRBV2	TRBJ2-2	.	TGTGCCAGCAAAAGCGGTATCGCGAACACCGGGGAGCTGTTTTTT	CASKSGIANTGELFF
.	TRBV10-2	TRBJ2-2	few	TGCGCCAGCAAAGGAGCCACCGGGGAGCTGTTTTTT	CASKGATGELFF
TRBD2	TRBV25-1	TRBJ2-1	.	TGTGCCACCAACAGTCTAGGACTAGCGGGGAACAATGAGCAGTTCTTC	CATNSLGLAGNNEQFF
.	TRBV7-6	TRBJ2-7	.	TGTGCCAGCAGCGTGGGAGAGGGGGGGAGCTCCTACGAGCAGTACTTC	CASSVGEGGSSYEQYF
.	TRBV28	TRBJ2-3	.	TGTGCCAGCAGTTTACCAGGGTCTAAAGATACGCAGTATTTT	CASSLPGSKDTQYF
.	TRBV4-1	TRBJ1-6	once	TGCGCCAGCAGCCAAGTCGACAGAGGTAACAATTCACCCCTCCACTTT	CASSQVDRGNNSPLHF
.	TRBV30	TRBJ1-5	.	TGTGCCTGGAGTGTAAGGGGGTTGGGACCCCAGCATTTT	CAWSVRGLGPQHF
.	TRBV10-1	TRBJ1-1	few	TGCGCCAGCAGTTCATCGGGGTTCACTGAAGCTTTCTTT	CASSSSGFTEAFF
.	TRBV6-1	TRBJ1-5	.	TGTGCCAGCTTACCGGGAGCTAATCAGCCCCAGCATTTT	CASLPGANQPQHF
.	TRBV28	TRBJ1-2	.	TGTGCCAGCTCCCCTGAGGTTTTCGGCTACACCTTC	CASSPEVFGYTF
TRBD1	TRBV2	TRBJ1-4	.	TGTGCCAGCAGTGATGAGGGACAGAGAATTGAAAAACTGTTTTTT	CASSDEGQRIEKLFF
.	TRBV5-6	TRBJ1-2	.	TGTGCCAGCAGCCCCCAAATGGACTCTAACTATGGCTACACCTTC	CASSPQMDSNYGYTF